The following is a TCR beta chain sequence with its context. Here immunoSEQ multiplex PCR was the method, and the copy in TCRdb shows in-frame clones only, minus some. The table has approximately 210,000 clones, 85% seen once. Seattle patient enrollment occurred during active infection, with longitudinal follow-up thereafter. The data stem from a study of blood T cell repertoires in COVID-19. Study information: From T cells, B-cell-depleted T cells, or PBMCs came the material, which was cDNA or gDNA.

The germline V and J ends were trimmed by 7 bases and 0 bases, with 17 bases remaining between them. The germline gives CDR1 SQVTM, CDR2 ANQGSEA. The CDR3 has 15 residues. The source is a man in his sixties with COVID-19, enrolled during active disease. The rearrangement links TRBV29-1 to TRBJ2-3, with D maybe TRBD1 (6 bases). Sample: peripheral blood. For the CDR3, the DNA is TGCAGCGCTATGGCAGGGGCTTTAAGCACAGATACGCAGTATTTT. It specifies CSAMAGALSTDTQYF.